The sequence of this T cell receptor (beta chain) was determined in a study of blood T cell repertoires in COVID-19. Study background: Material from acute and convalescent COVID-19 was sourced from the United States, Italy and Spain.

As processed by the authors: Reference gene primer amplification in the assay estimated nucleated cell counts. Sequencing used immunoSEQ multiplex PCR; TCRdb keeps in-frame clones, though not all of them. V and J calls and clone size are copied from that table; D and trimming were computed from the DNA. The table shows fewer than 350,000 clones, with 85% occurring only once. Those who participated ranged in age from roughly 18 to 90 years and resided in 20 to 25 US areas. The study assigned cohorts using participant-reported clinical history. The material sequenced was PBMCs or T cells enriched from blood (not recorded which). The source of this sequence is a woman between 45 and 65 years old who had recovered from COVID-19.

CDR3 loop: CASSPRVRGTDTQYF. DNA of the CDR3: TGCGCCAGCAGCCCGAGGGTCCGGGGGACAGATACGCAGTATTTT. The chain uses TRBV5-1 and TRBJ2-3, with a weak D call TRBD2 (6 bases). The CDR3 runs 15 residues. Germline V gene lookup returns CDR1 SGHRS and CDR2 YFSETQ. Deletions cut 4 bases from V and 3 bases from J, with 15 bases between.